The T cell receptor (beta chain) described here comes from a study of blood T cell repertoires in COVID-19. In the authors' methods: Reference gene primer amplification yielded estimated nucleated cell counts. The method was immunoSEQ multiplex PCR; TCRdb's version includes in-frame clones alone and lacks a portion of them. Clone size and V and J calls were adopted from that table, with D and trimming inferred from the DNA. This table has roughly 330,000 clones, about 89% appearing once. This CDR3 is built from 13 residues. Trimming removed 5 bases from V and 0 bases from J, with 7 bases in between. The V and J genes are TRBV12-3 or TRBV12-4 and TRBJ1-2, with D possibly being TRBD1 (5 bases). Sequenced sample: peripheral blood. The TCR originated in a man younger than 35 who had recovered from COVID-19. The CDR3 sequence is CASSLQANYGYTF. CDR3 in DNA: TGTGCCAGCAGTCTACAGGCTAACTATGGCTACACCTTC.